A selection of T cell receptor beta chains follows, all from one sample in a study of blood T cells in healthy people across ages. TCRdb fed the 5' RACE reads into MiXCR, producing one record per CDR3 protein. The top ten hold around 15% of the sample, which has roughly 930,000 distinct CDR3 sequences, roughly 48% seen once. Material for sequencing was blood. All receptors derive from a man younger than 40 in good health. Each CDR3 is given with its conserved first and last residue. A D gene is named only where the DNA matches it firmly. Clone size is shown for a subset of rows, as once, few, many or a class of expanded clone.

d_call | clone_size | j_call | v_call | cdr3_aa | cdr3_nt
. | . | TRBJ2-1 | TRBV4-1 | CASRPGTLPVGGEQFF | TGCGCCAGCAGACCCGGGACACTACCGGTGGGGGGTGAGCAGTTCTTC
. | . | TRBJ2-3 | TRBV20-1 | CSASFFAFRTDTQYF | TGCAGTGCTAGTTTCTTCGCTTTTCGCACAGATACGCAGTATTTT
TRBD2 | few | TRBJ2-1 | TRBV25-1 | CASSLRGGVHNEQFF | TGTGCCAGCAGCCTACGCGGGGGAGTTCACAATGAGCAGTTCTTC
. | few | TRBJ1-6 | TRBV27 | CASRKAMNSPLHF | TGTGCCAGCAGAAAGGCCATGAACTCACCCCTCCACTTT
TRBD1 | . | TRBJ1-1 | TRBV20-1 | CSATTGHTEAFF | TGCAGTGCCACGACAGGGCACACTGAAGCTTTCTTT
. | . | TRBJ2-7 | TRBV12-3/TRBV12-4 | CASSFGGSPWEQYF | TGTGCCAGCAGTTTCGGGGGTAGCCCTTGGGAGCAGTACTTC
. | . | TRBJ2-4 | TRBV18 | CASSPREDKNIQYF | TGTGCCAGCTCACCCAGGGAGGACAAAAACATTCAGTACTTC
. | . | TRBJ2-7 | TRBV6-5 | CASTSMSYEQYF | TGTGCCAGCACTTCAATGTCCTACGAGCAGTACTTC
. | . | TRBJ2-7 | TRBV28 | CASSPSSFRGSYEQYF | TGTGCCAGCAGTCCGTCATCGTTCAGGGGATCCTACGAGCAGTACTTC
. | once | TRBJ2-1 | TRBV20-1 | CSASDKGNEQFF | TGCAGTGCTAGCGATAAAGGTAATGAGCAGTTCTTC
. | . | TRBJ1-2 | TRBV20-1 | CSASLGSTGYTF | TGCAGTGCTAGTCTGGGGAGTACTGGCTACACCTTC
. | many | TRBJ1-4 | TRBV4-2 | CASSQDHPPGNEKLFF | TGTGCCAGCAGCCAAGATCACCCCCCCGGTAATGAAAAACTGTTTTTT
. | . | TRBJ2-2 | TRBV7-2 | CASSLARARTGELFF | TGTGCCAGCAGCTTGGCTCGGGCCCGAACCGGGGAGCTGTTTTTT
TRBD2 | . | TRBJ2-5 | TRBV9 | CASSPRSSGGAGEQYF | TGTGCCAGCAGCCCAAGAAGTAGCGGGGGGGCGGGTGAGCAGTACTTC
. | . | TRBJ2-7 | TRBV20-1 | CSVRRPGGGYEQYF | TGCAGTGTTCGACGGCCCGGTGGTGGCTACGAGCAGTACTTC
. | . | TRBJ2-7 | TRBV4-3 | CASSQDQGGGYEQYF | TGCGCCAGCAGCCAAGATCAAGGGGGGGGATACGAGCAGTACTTC
. | . | TRBJ1-3 | TRBV7-2 | CASSKQSSGNTIYF | TGTGCCAGCAGCAAACAGAGCTCTGGAAACACCATATATTTT
. | . | TRBJ1-2 | TRBV4-3 | CASSQVARGGYGYTF | TGCGCCAGCAGCCAAGTTGCCAGGGGAGGCTATGGCTACACCTTC
TRBD2 | . | TRBJ2-1 | TRBV4-1 | CASSLRLAGGPFNEQFF | TGCGCCAGCAGCTTGCGACTAGCGGGGGGGCCGTTCAATGAGCAGTTCTTC
TRBD1 | . | TRBJ2-3 | TRBV20-1 | CSTILGTGLPDTQYF | TGCAGTACAATCCTCGGGACAGGGCTCCCAGATACGCAGTATTTT
TRBD1 | . | TRBJ1-6 | TRBV20-1 | CSADVRTGLNSPLHF | TGCAGTGCCGACGTAAGGACAGGTTTGAATTCACCCCTCCACTTT
. | many | TRBJ1-6 | TRBV27 | CASRDSYNSPLHF | TGTGCCAGCAGGGACAGCTATAATTCACCCCTCCACTTT
TRBD2 | few | TRBJ2-5 | TRBV3-1 | CASSQFSGGLQETQYF | TGTGCCAGCAGCCAATTTAGCGGGGGACTCCAAGAGACCCAGTACTTC
TRBD1 | . | TRBJ2-5 | TRBV30 | CAWSLWTGPQETQYF | TGTGCCTGGAGTCTATGGACAGGCCCCCAAGAGACCCAGTACTTC
. | . | TRBJ2-1 | TRBV6-2/TRBV6-3 | CASSYSHGPNEQFF | TGTGCCAGCAGTTACTCCCACGGGCCCAATGAGCAGTTCTTC
. | . | TRBJ1-6 | TRBV2 | CASINQGVGAPLHF | TGTGCCAGCATCAACCAGGGTGTAGGGGCACCCCTCCACTTT
TRBD2 | few | TRBJ2-1 | TRBV20-1 | CSASGGDSYNEQFF | TGCAGTGCTAGCGGGGGGGATTCCTACAATGAGCAGTTCTTC
. | . | TRBJ2-7 | TRBV10-3 | CASYNPLSPYEQYF | TGTGCCAGCTACAACCCACTAAGCCCCTACGAGCAGTACTTC
. | . | TRBJ1-5 | TRBV15 | CATSAYDRNNQPQHF | TGTGCCACCAGCGCCTATGACAGAAACAATCAGCCCCAGCATTTT
TRBD1 | . | TRBJ2-3 | TRBV7-2 | CASSLRRDRADTQYF | TGTGCCAGCAGCCTTCGCCGGGACAGGGCAGATACGCAGTATTTT
. | . | TRBJ1-2 | TRBV10-3 | CASIRGGSNYGYTF | TGTGCCAGCATCAGAGGAGGATCTAACTATGGCTACACCTTC
. | few | TRBJ2-2 | TRBV3-1 | CASSQVGELFF | TGTGCCAGCAGCCAAGTTGGTGAGCTGTTTTTT
TRBD1 | . | TRBJ1-6 | TRBV5-1 | CASSSKTGSNSPLHF | TGCGCCAGCAGCTCCAAGACAGGGAGTAATTCACCCCTCCACTTT
. | . | TRBJ1-1 | TRBV7-2 | CASSSVPETEAFF | TGTGCCAGCAGCTCGGTTCCGGAAACTGAAGCTTTCTTT
. | . | TRBJ2-5 | TRBV24-1 | CATSDAVANEQYF | TGTGCCACCAGTGACGCGGTAGCAAATGAGCAGTACTTC
. | . | TRBJ2-1 | TRBV6-2/TRBV6-3 | CASKADSYNEQFF | TGTGCCAGCAAGGCGGACTCCTACAATGAGCAGTTCTTC
. | few | TRBJ2-1 | TRBV27 | CASSSPLEQFF | TGTGCCAGCAGTTCCCCTCTCGAGCAGTTCTTC
. | once | TRBJ2-5 | TRBV30 | CAWNRLGEETQYF | TGTGCCTGGAACCGACTAGGAGAAGAGACCCAGTACTTC
. | . | TRBJ1-2 | TRBV20-1 | CSGGGDYFGYTF | TGCAGTGGGGGGGGCGATTACTTTGGCTACACCTTC
TRBD1 | . | TRBJ2-7 | TRBV30 | CAWSWPGQGYEQYF | TGTGCCTGGAGTTGGCCCGGACAGGGTTACGAGCAGTACTTC
. | few | TRBJ1-2 | TRBV28 | CASHPGGSRGYTF | TGTGCCAGCCATCCCGGGGGATCTAGGGGCTACACCTTC